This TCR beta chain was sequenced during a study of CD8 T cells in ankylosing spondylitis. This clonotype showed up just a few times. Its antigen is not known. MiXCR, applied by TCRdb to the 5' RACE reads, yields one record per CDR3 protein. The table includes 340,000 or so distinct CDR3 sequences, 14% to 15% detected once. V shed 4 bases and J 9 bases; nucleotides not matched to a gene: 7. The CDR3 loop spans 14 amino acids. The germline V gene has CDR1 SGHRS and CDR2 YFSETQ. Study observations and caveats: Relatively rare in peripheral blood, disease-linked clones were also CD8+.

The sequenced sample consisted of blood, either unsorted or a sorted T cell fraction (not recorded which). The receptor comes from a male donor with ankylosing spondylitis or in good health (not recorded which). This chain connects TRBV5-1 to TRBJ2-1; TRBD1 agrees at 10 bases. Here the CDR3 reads CASSIRTGGTEQFF. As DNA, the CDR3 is TGCGCCAGCAGCATCCGGACAGGGGGGACTGAGCAGTTCTTC.